Below, 27 T cell receptor beta chains from the same sample are listed, as sequenced in a study of OX40 agonist ivuxolimab in advanced cancers. The repertoire was sequenced with immunoSEQ multiplex PCR; TCRdb's copy has only in-frame clones and lacks some. The sample comprises 61,000 or so clones, around 86% of which are singletons, and roughly 1.1% rests with the top ten. The sample consisted of CD4+ or CD8+ T cells sorted from blood, taken in a trial of the OX40 agonist ivuxolimab. The receptors here all came from an adult with an advanced solid tumor such as melanoma, head and neck, liver or kidney cancer.

CDR3 DNA sequence: TGTGCCAGCTCACCAATCAGCCCCAGGACAGGGCAGAACACTGAAGCTTTCTTT. Translated: CASSPISPRTGQNTEAFF. The chain combines TRBV18 with TRBJ1-1; 8 nucleotides line up with TRBD1. The CDR3 consists of 18 residues. Germline V gene data show CDR1 as KGHSH and CDR2 as LQKENI. Trimming at V came to 2 bases and at J to 1 base, leaving 12 bases not matched to a gene. Looking up the rest from reference TRBV18 and TRBJ1-1 gives the full variable domain: NAGVMQNPRHLVRRRGQEARLRCSPMKGHSHVYWYRQLPEEGLKFMVYLQKENIIDESGMPKERFSAEFPKEGPSILRIQQVVRGDSAAYFCASSPISPRTGQNTEAFFGQGTRLTVV.

V usage is TRBV4-1 and J usage is TRBJ1-3; TRBD1 aligns across 8 bases. CDR1 and CDR2 from the germline V gene are MGHRA and YSYEKL. After removal of 0 bases from V and 3 bases from J, the junction contained 7 bases not matched to a gene. The CDR3 contains 17 residues. The CDR3 is CASSQEGAGGFGNTIYF. CDR3 nucleotides: TGCGCCAGCAGCCAAGAAGGGGCAGGGGGCTTTGGAAACACCATATATTTT.

CDR3 sequence: CASSDRGMGNQPQHF. CDR3 bases: TGTGCCAGCTCCGACAGGGGAATGGGCAATCAGCCCCAGCATTTT. J is TRBJ1-5 and V is TRBV2; 8 bases line up with TRBD1. CDR3 length: 15 amino acids. V dropped 8 bases and J dropped 2; count of bases not matched to a gene: 8. Germline values: CDR1 SNHLY, CDR2 FYNNEI.

Here the CDR3 DNA reads TGCGCCAGCAGCTTGCGAGGCTCGAACACCGGGGAGCTGTTTTTT. It encodes CASSLRGSNTGELFF. This chain links TRBV5-1 with TRBJ2-2, with D unclear. The germline V gene encodes CDR1 SGHRS and CDR2 YFSETQ. The CDR3 covers 15 residues. Trimming took off 1 base at V and 0 bases at J, with 7 bases between the two ends. Full variable domain (outside the CDR3, taken from reference TRBV5-1 and TRBJ2-2): KAGVTQTPRYLIKTRGQQVTLSCSPISGHRSVSWYQQTPGQGLQFLFEYFSETQRNKGNFPGRFSGRQFSNSRSEMNVSTLELGDSALYLCASSLRGSNTGELFFGEGSRLTVL.

The chain links TRBV6-5 to TRBJ1-4; D is uncertain. The CDR3 consists of 14 residues. Per the germline V gene, CDR1 is MNHEY and CDR2 is SVGAGI. The V end was cut by 9 bases, the J end by 3 bases, with 14 bases between. CDR3 in amino acids: CASRRGSSNEKLFF. The CDR3 bases are TGTGCCAGTCGCCGGGGTTCGTCTAATGAAAAACTGTTTTTT.

This rearrangement joins TRBV2 to TRBJ2-2, with TRBD2 as a possible D gene (5 bases). Germline V gives CDR1 SNHLY, CDR2 FYNNEI. Trimming pared 0 bases from V and 6 bases from J, leaving 14 bases between. The CDR3 extends over 16 amino acids. DNA for the CDR3: TGTGCCAGCAGTGAAGCTAGGGCTAGCTTGGCCGGGGAGCTGTTTTTT. Translating it yields CASSEARASLAGELFF.

Only one count was recorded for this clone. The chain joins TRBV18 to TRBJ2-7; a possible D gene is TRBD2 (5 bases). Germline CDR1 and CDR2: KGHSH and LQKENI. Trimming took 4 bases from V and 3 from J, leaving 7 bases between them. The CDR3 loop spans 12 amino acids. As DNA, the CDR3 is TGTGCCAGCTCACTGAGCGGCTACGAGCAGTACTTC. This gives the protein CASSLSGYEQYF.

The rearrangement links TRBV7-9 to TRBJ2-5; possible D gene TRBD2, 6 bases. This CDR3 is built from 15 residues. The germline gives CDR1 SEHNR, CDR2 FQNEAQ (reference sequence). Trimming removed 0 bases at V and 5 bases at J, with 13 bases between. As DNA, the CDR3 is TGTGCCAGCAGCTTAGCCATCGGGGCGGGGGAGACCCAGTACTTC. It is translated as CASSLAIGAGETQYF.

The chain links TRBV6-5 to TRBJ2-7; the D gene is possibly TRBD1 (5 bases). Trimming left V 6 bases short and J 0 bases short, with 9 bases between. This CDR3 contains 13 residues. The germline V gene encodes CDR1 MNHEY and CDR2 SVGAGI. CDR3 DNA sequence: TGTGCCAGCAGCCGACAGACCTCCTACGAGCAGTACTTC. It is translated as CASSRQTSYEQYF.

The chain joins TRBV4-1 to TRBJ2-5; D not resolved. Germline values: CDR1 MGHRA, CDR2 YSYEKL. This CDR3 comprises 14 residues. V was clipped by 1 base and J by 4 bases, with 10 bases between them. The CDR3 sequence is CASSQVGIGETQYF. The CDR3, as DNA: TGCGCCAGCAGCCAAGTGGGAATCGGAGAGACCCAGTACTTC.

This rearrangement joins TRBV7-2 to TRBJ1-1; 7 bases fit TRBD1. The germline V gene has CDR1 SGHTA and CDR2 FQGNSA. Trimming took 5 bases from V and 1 from J; bases not matched to a gene: 4. The length of the CDR3 is 14 residues. CDR3 residues: CASSRGTANTEAFF. CDR3 DNA: TGTGCCAGCAGCCGGGGGACAGCGAACACTGAAGCTTTCTTT.

The chain combines TRBV11-3 with TRBJ2-2; 9 nucleotides line up with TRBD1. The CDR3 covers 16 residues. Per the germline V gene, CDR1 is SGHNT and CDR2 is YENEEA. V shed 4 bases, J shed 2 bases, and the junction held 5 bases outside the gene matches. CDR3 loop: CASSSWDRENTGELFF. CDR3 nucleotides: TGTGCCAGCAGCTCGTGGGACAGGGAAAACACCGGGGAGCTGTTTTTT.

The chain joins TRBV7-2 to TRBJ2-3, with 10 positions matching TRBD2. This CDR3 is 14 amino acids long. CDR1 and CDR2 (germline): SGHTA, FQGNSA. V lost 8 bases and J lost 4; bases outside the gene matches: 6. The DNA for the CDR3 is TGTGCCAGCCAGCGGGGGGGCCCTTCAGATACGCAGTATTTT. The encoded protein is CASQRGGPSDTQYF.

V gene TRBV6-5 combines with J gene TRBJ1-5; the D is unclear. Germline-derived CDR1 and CDR2 are MNHEY and SVGAGI. The CDR3 consists of 15 residues. Trimming pared 0 bases from V and 3 bases from J, leaving 9 bases between. In DNA form, the CDR3 reads TGTGCCAGCAGTTACTCGGGAATTTCCAATCAGCCCCAGCATTTT. It is translated as CASSYSGISNQPQHF.

The chain couples TRBV11-2 to TRBJ1-1; 9 bases are a match to TRBD1. The germline CDR1 and CDR2 sequences are SGHAT and FQNNGV. The CDR3 loop spans 15 amino acids. V was pared by 7 bases and J by 1 base, with 7 bases of the junction left unmatched. DNA of the CDR3: TGTGCCAGCACCCATAGACAGGGGGAGAACACTGAAGCTTTCTTT. Amino acids: CASTHRQGENTEAFF.

The genes are TRBV9 and TRBJ2-5; 9 positions match TRBD2. Germline V gene lookup returns CDR1 SGDLS and CDR2 YYNGEE. The CDR3 length is 17 residues. J lost 5 bases, V lost 0 bases, and 11 bases had no gene match. The CDR3 DNA sequence: TGTGCCAGCAGCGTAGCCCCGGAGGCGGGGGGGCAGGAGACCCAGTACTTC. It specifies CASSVAPEAGGQETQYF.

This chain connects TRBV5-6 to TRBJ2-1, with 9 nucleotides matching TRBD1. V lost 1 base, J lost 7 bases, and 12 bases stayed unmatched. CDR3 size: 17 residues. Germline V gene lookup returns CDR1 SGHDT and CDR2 YYEEEE. As DNA, the CDR3 is TGTGCCAGCAGCTTGAAGACCCGGGACAGGGCGGTGAATGAGCAGTTCTTC. Its protein is CASSLKTRDRAVNEQFF.

This clone was seen a handful of times. The genes are TRBV7-8 and TRBJ1-6, with a weak D call TRBD1 (6 bases). Germline loops: CDR1 SGHVS, CDR2 FQNEAQ. V was trimmed by 5 bases and J by 7 bases, leaving 12 bases between them. The CDR3 runs 14 residues. The CDR3 DNA reads as TGTGCCAGCAGCCGGACCGGGGGCAATTCACCCCTCCACTTT. It translates to CASSRTGGNSPLHF.

This clone came up once. The chain combines TRBV20-1 with TRBJ2-7, with TRBD1 matching 8 bases. V lost 4 bases and J lost 6; bases outside the gene matches: 2. The CDR3 spans 11 residues. CDR1 DFQATT and CDR2 SNEGSKA come from the germline V gene (reference sequence). The CDR3 DNA is TGCAGTGCTACAGGGGGCGGCGAGCAGTACTTC. Its protein product is CSATGGGEQYF.

The gene calls are TRBV16 and TRBJ1-2; D remains unclear. Germline CDR1 is KGHSY and CDR2 is FQNENV. With 0 bases removed from V and 6 bases from J, the gap between germline ends came to 11 bases. The CDR3 is 14 amino acids. CDR3 nucleotides: TGTGCCAGCAGCCAATCTCGAGAAAGACATGGCTACACCTTC. This encodes CASSQSRERHGYTF.

The chain carries TRBV7-9 and TRBJ2-7; D might be TRBD1 (6 bases). V lost 5 bases to trimming and J lost 3 bases, with 11 bases between them. CDR3 length equals 13 residues. Germline V lookup: CDR1 SEHNR, CDR2 FQNEAQ (reference sequence). The CDR3 is CASSQGTRYEQYF. The CDR3 DNA follows: TGTGCCAGCAGCCAGGGGACCCGCTACGAGCAGTACTTC.

In the case of this clone: One end of the junction is discordant with germline, which a read error may explain. The genes are TRBV6-5 and TRBJ2-7; D is perhaps TRBD1 or TRBD2 (5 bases each). This CDR3 is 13 amino acids long. Germline CDR1 and CDR2: MNHEY and SVGAGI. This chain's CDR3 is CAISVRGSGEQYF. As DNA, the CDR3 is TGTGCCATCAGTGTTCGGGGCTCGGGCGAGCAGTACTTC.

This clone was seen just once. The chain combines TRBV18 with TRBJ1-2; no reliable D call. V was clipped by 3 bases and J by 2 bases, with 7 bases between them. CDR3 length: 13 amino acids. Germline V gives CDR1 KGHSH, CDR2 LQKENI. The CDR3 nucleotides read TGTGCCAGCTCACCGGCGGAGAACTATGGCTACACCTTC. Residues: CASSPAENYGYTF. Using reference TRBV18 and TRBJ1-2 for the parts outside the CDR3, the full variable domain is NAGVMQNPRHLVRRRGQEARLRCSPMKGHSHVYWYRQLPEEGLKFMVYLQKENIIDESGMPKERFSAEFPKEGPSILRIQQVVRGDSAAYFCASSPAENYGYTFGSGTRLTVV.

The gene calls are TRBV7-8 and TRBJ1-6; D call uncertain. With 0 bases removed from V and 14 bases from J, the gap between germline ends came to 14 bases. CDR1 and CDR2 (germline): SGHVS, FQNEAQ. The CDR3 has 14 residues. Here the CDR3 reads CASSLAQGLRALHF. CDR3 DNA: TGTGCCAGCAGCTTAGCCCAAGGACTACGGGCCCTCCACTTT.

The chain joins TRBV27 to TRBJ1-2; 7 bases line up with TRBD1. This CDR3 spans 15 amino acids. J was trimmed by 8 bases and V by 5 bases; bases with no gene match: 14. From germline, CDR1 is MNHEY and CDR2 SMNVEV (reference sequence). CDR3 sequence (DNA): TGTGCCAGCAGTCCTACCGGGACAGCCAGAAGAGGCTACACCTTC. Protein: CASSPTGTARRGYTF.

J is TRBJ1-2 and V is TRBV6-1; D is unclear. CDR1 MNHNS and CDR2 SASEGT come from the germline V gene. V shed 6 bases and J shed 4 bases, with 9 bases lying between them. The CDR3 consists of 12 residues. Written as DNA, the CDR3 is TGTGCCAGCAGCCAGTTCCCCTATGGCTACACCTTC. It encodes CASSQFPYGYTF.

The chain links TRBV5-1 to TRBJ1-2, with D hard to call. The V gene's germline CDR1 is SGHRS and CDR2 YFSETQ. V was trimmed by 0 bases and J by 3 bases, leaving 6 bases between them. The CDR3 contains 13 residues. CDR3 sequence: CASSLVGDYGYTF. CDR3 nucleotide sequence: TGCGCCAGCAGCTTGGTTGGGGACTATGGCTACACCTTC.